A single sample gave rise to the 8 T cell receptor beta chains below, sequenced in a study of blood T cell repertoires in COVID-19. Libraries were prepared by immunoSEQ multiplex PCR; TCRdb keeps only in-frame clonotypes and omits some of them. The data show roughly 150,000 clones, 70% to 85% seen once. The sample taken for sequencing was PBMCs or T cells enriched from blood (not recorded which). Source of these receptors: a woman aged 65 to 85 in a cohort exposed to, infected with or recovered from COVID-19 (not recorded which).

This clone showed up just a few times. This chain uses TRBV5-1 with TRBJ1-1; D possibly corresponds to TRBD1 (5 bases). The CDR3 has 15 amino acids. CDR1 SGHRS and CDR2 YFSETQ come from the germline V gene. V gave up 1 base and J gave up 1 base, with 11 bases separating them. CDR3 loop: CASSLSTGGNTEAFF. The DNA for the CDR3 is TGCGCCAGCAGCTTGTCGACCGGGGGGAACACTGAAGCTTTCTTT.

This chain connects TRBV7-8 to TRBJ2-1; a possible D gene is TRBD2 (5 bases). CDR1 and CDR2 (germline): SGHVS, FQNEAQ. The CDR3 is 13 residues long. Trimming took 3 bases from V and 10 from J, leaving 13 bases between them. CDR3 sequence: CASSFLLEREQFF. In DNA form, the CDR3 reads TGTGCCAGCAGCTTCTTGCTGGAGCGGGAGCAGTTCTTC. The complete variable domain, with remaining parts taken from reference TRBV7-8 and TRBJ2-1, reads GAGVSQSPRYKVAKRGQDVALRCDPISGHVSLFWYQQALGQGPEFLTYFQNEAQLDKSGLPSDRFFAERPEGSVSTLKIQRTQQEDSAVYLCASSFLLEREQFFGPGTRLTVL.

The CDR3, as DNA: TGTGCTAGTGGTCTACATCGCGCGGACAGGCGGCAAGAGACCCAGTACTTC. This sequence encodes CASGLHRADRRQETQYF. The chain is built from TRBV12-5 and TRBJ2-5, with 7 nucleotides matching TRBD1. The CDR3 covers 17 residues. With V trimmed by 5 bases and J by 2 bases, 14 bases remained unmatched. CDR1 LGHNT and CDR2 FRNRAP come from the germline V gene. The full variable domain, in which reference TRBV12-5 and TRBJ2-5 provide the parts outside the CDR3, is DARVTQTPRHKVTEMGQEVTMRCQPILGHNTVFWYRQTMMQGLELLAYFRNRAPLDDSGMPKDRFSAEMPDATLATLKIQPSEPRDSAVYFCASGLHRADRRQETQYFGPGTRLLVL.

The V call is TRBV18, the J call TRBJ1-5; TRBD1 aligns across 7 bases. CDR3 length: 15 amino acids. Per germline, CDR1 KGHSH and CDR2 LQKENI. The V segment lost 2 bases and the J segment 6 bases; nucleotides outside the gene matches: 7. The CDR3 bases are TGTGCCAGCTCACCATGGGCAGGGGGTGGTCAGCCCCAGCATTTT. Protein: CASSPWAGGGQPQHF.

Concerning this clone: Distinct nucleotide sequences in the sample also encode this CDR3. This chain uses TRBV2 with TRBJ1-1; D not resolved. Trimming took off 6 bases at V and 0 bases at J, with 8 bases between the two ends. This CDR3 contains 13 residues. Per the germline V gene, CDR1 is SNHLY and CDR2 is FYNNEI. The CDR3 DNA follows: TGTGCCAGCAGCTACAGCATGAACACTGAAGCTTTCTTT. Protein product: CASSYSMNTEAFF.

The J gene is TRBJ1-2, the V gene TRBV27, with a tentative D call TRBD1 (5 bases). The germline gives CDR1 MNHEY, CDR2 SMNVEV (reference sequence). V was cut by 0 bases and J by 5 bases, with 13 bases left in between. The CDR3 is made up of 15 amino acids. The CDR3 region is CASSLSGRERYGYTF. DNA for the CDR3: TGTGCCAGCAGTTTATCGGGCAGGGAAAGATATGGCTACACCTTC.

The rearrangement uses TRBV28 and TRBJ1-2, with 10 bases identical to TRBD1. From germline, CDR1 is MDHEN and CDR2 SYDVKM. V lost 5 bases and J lost 8; bases outside the gene matches: 11. The CDR3 covers 15 residues. CDR3 nucleotides: TGTGCCAGCAGTCCAGGGGGACAGGGGACGAGGGGCTACACCTTC. Protein: CASSPGGQGTRGYTF.

This clone was observed a single time. This specimen includes other DNA sequences encoding the same CDR3. This chain uses TRBV5-1 with TRBJ2-1, with D perhaps TRBD2 (6 bases). Germline values: CDR1 SGHRS, CDR2 YFSETQ. This CDR3 is built from 15 residues. V was cut by 0 bases and J by 0 bases, with 7 bases left in between. Written as DNA, the CDR3 is TGCGCCAGCAGCTTGGTTAGCGGCTCCTACAATGAGCAGTTCTTC. Translating it yields CASSLVSGSYNEQFF.